The source of this T cell receptor (beta chain) is a study of cytomegalovirus exposure and HLA in healthy donors. Findings and limits, study-wide: Available immune exposure information was restricted to CMV serostatus only.

On this clone itself: Its matching antigen is unknown.

Germline CDR1 MNHEY, CDR2 SVGAGI. CDR3 size: 13 residues. V was pared by 4 bases and J by 6 bases, with 10 bases between. PCR employed 60 Vbeta and 13 Jbeta primers. Methods used by the authors: Some 11 million of the roughly 77 million unique TCR beta chains counted in a later analysis were shared. Libraries were prepared by immunoSEQ multiplex PCR; TCRdb keeps only in-frame clonotypes and omits some of them. The V and J calls and clone size were taken over from that table, and D and trimming were inferred from the DNA. The sample has 150,000 to 200,000 clones; roughly three quarters are singletons. This chain connects TRBV6-5 to TRBJ2-1; possibly TRBD2 for D (6 bases). The TCR originated in a woman aged 45-59 years in good health and CMV-seronegative. Sequenced sample: PBMCs. The CDR3 region is CASSSGTSNEQFF. The CDR3 coding sequence is TGTGCCAGCAGTTCCGGGACTTCCAATGAGCAGTTCTTC.